Here is one TCR beta chain with its context. Its antigen is unidentified. This record comes from a study of PD-1 blockade in mismatch repair-deficient tumors. Study-wide context: All were previously treated, progressing patients with about twelve mismatch repair-deficient cancer types. Study results and caveats: Tumor-resident clones, often absent from pretreatment blood, expanded after pembrolizumab and then contracted.

Generated by immunoSEQ multiplex PCR, the TCRdb table keeps only in-frame clones and is missing some. This sample has more than 30,000 clones, with roughly 84% found just once. Mismatch repair deficiency was confirmed in all patients, by PCR or immunohistochemistry. A few pembrolizumab responders had their TCRs sequenced. This clonotype was obtained from an adult with mismatch repair-deficient cancer. The material sequenced was peripheral blood, taken around 75 weeks after starting pembrolizumab.

CDR3 protein: CASSPAGQPHYGYTF. In DNA form, the CDR3 reads TGTGCCAGCTCACCGGCCGGACAGCCACACTATGGCTACACCTTC. The chain carries TRBV18 and TRBJ1-2; weak D call: TRBD1 (6 bases). The V and J ends lost 3 bases and 3 bases respectively, with 14 bases between them. From germline, CDR1 is KGHSH and CDR2 LQKENI. The CDR3 has 15 residues.